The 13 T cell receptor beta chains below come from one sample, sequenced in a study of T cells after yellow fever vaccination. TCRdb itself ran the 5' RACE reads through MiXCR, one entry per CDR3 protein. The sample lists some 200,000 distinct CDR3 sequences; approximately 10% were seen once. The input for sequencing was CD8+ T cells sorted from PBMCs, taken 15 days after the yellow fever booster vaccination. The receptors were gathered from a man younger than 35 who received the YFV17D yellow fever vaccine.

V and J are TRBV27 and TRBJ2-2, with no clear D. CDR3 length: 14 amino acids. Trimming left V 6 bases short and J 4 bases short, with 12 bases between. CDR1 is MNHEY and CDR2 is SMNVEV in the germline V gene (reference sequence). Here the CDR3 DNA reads TGTGCCAGCAGCATTAATCAGCGCACCGGGGAGCTGTTTTTT. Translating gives CASSINQRTGELFF.

As DNA, the CDR3 is TGTGCCAGCAGCTCCGGCCCAGGTGCCAAACTCCACTTT. Translation gives CASSSGPGAKLHF. This sequence joins TRBV7-9 and TRBJ1-6; D is uncertain. Germline CDR1 is SEHNR and CDR2 is FQNEAQ (reference sequence). Trimming shortened V by 4 bases and J by 16 bases, and 17 bases separated the two germline ends. CDR3 length: 13 residues.

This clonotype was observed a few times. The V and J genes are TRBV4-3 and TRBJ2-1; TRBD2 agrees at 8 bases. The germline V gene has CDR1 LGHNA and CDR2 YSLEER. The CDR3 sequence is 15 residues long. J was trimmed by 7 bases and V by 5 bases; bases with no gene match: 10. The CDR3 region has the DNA TGCGCCAGCAGCTCGCGGGGGGCTCCTTCTAATGAGCAGTTCTTC. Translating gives CASSSRGAPSNEQFF.

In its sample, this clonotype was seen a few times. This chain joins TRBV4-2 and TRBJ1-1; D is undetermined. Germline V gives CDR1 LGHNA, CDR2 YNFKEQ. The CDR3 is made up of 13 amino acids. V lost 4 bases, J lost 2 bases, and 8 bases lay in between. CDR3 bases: TGTGCCAGCAGCCCTCGGGCTAACACTGAAGCTTTCTTT. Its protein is CASSPRANTEAFF.

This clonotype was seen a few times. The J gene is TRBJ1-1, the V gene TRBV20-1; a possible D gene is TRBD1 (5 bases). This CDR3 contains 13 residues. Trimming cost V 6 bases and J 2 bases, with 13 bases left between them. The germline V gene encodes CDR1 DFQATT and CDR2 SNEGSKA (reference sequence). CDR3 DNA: TGCAGTGCAGGGGTTTGGGGAAACACTGAAGCTTTCTTT. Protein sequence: CSAGVWGNTEAFF.

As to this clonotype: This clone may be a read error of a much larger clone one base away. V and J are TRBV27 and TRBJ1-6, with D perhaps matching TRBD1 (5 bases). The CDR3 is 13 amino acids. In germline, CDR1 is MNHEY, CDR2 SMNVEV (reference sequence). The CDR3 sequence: CASSPGINSRLHF. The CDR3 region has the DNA TGTGCCAGCAGTCCAGGGATTAATTCACGCCTCCACTTT.

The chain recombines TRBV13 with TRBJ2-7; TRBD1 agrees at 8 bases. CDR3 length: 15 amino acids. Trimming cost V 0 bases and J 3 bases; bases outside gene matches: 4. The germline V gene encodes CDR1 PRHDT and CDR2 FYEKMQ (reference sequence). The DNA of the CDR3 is TGTGCCAGCAGCTTAGGTGACAGGGGAAACTACGAGCAGTACTTC. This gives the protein CASSLGDRGNYEQYF.

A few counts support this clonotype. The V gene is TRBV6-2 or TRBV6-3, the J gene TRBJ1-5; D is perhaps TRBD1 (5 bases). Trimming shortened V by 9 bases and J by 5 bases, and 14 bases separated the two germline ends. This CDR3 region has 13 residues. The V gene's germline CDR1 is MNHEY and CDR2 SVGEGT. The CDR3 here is CASLQGPDQPQHF. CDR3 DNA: TGTGCCAGTCTGCAGGGTCCTGATCAGCCCCAGCATTTT.

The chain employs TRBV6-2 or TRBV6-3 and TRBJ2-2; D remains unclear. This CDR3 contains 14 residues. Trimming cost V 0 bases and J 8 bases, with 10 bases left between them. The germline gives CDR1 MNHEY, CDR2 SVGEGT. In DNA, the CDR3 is TGTGCCAGCAGTTACTCGAGCTCGAGGGGGGAGCTGTTTTTT. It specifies CASSYSSSRGELFF.

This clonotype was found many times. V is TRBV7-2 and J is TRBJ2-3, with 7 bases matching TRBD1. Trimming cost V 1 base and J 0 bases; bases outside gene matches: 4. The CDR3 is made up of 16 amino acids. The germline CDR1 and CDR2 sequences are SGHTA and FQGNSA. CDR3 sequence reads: CASSLGTGYSTDTQYF. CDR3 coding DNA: TGTGCCAGCAGCTTAGGGACAGGCTATAGCACAGATACGCAGTATTTT.

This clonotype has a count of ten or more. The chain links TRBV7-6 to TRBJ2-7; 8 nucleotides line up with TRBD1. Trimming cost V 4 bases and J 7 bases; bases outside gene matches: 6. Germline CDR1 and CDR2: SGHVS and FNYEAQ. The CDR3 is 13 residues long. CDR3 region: CASSWGTGKEQYV. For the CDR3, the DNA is TGTGCCAGCAGCTGGGGGACAGGAAAAGAGCAGTACGTC.

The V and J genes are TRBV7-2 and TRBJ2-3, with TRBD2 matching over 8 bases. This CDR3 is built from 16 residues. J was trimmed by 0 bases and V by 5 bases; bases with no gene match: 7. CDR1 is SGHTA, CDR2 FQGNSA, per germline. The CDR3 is CASSLRTSTSTDTQYF. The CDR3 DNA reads TGTGCCAGCAGCCTTAGGACTAGCACTAGCACAGATACGCAGTATTTT.

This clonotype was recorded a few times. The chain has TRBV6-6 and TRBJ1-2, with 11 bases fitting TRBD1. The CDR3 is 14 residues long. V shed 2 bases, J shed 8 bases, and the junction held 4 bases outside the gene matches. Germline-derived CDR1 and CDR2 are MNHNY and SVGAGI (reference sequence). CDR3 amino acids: CASSYEDRGRGYTF. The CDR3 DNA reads TGTGCCAGCAGTTACGAGGACAGGGGGCGCGGCTACACCTTC.